The 16 T cell receptor beta chains listed next were all sequenced from one sample in a study of blood T cell repertoires in COVID-19. Assay: immunoSEQ multiplex PCR; the TCRdb copy retains only in-frame clones and omits some. The sample includes about 210,000 clones, roughly 85% of them seen just once. What was sequenced was PBMCs or T cells enriched from blood (not recorded which). The receptors derive from a man between 35 and 55 years old who had recovered from COVID-19.

This clone was detected only a few times. This chain links TRBV30 with TRBJ1-4; TRBD1 agrees at 12 bases. Looked up from germline, CDR1 is GTSNPN and CDR2 is SVGIG (reference sequence). The CDR3 is 13 amino acids. J was trimmed by 5 bases and V by 8 bases; bases with no gene match: 3. The CDR3 loop is CAGTGGMNEKLFF. The DNA for the CDR3 is TGTGCCGGGACAGGGGGCATGAATGAAAAACTGTTTTTT.

The rearrangement joins TRBV10-1 to TRBJ2-3, with 7 bases fitting TRBD2. The V and J ends lost 4 bases and 2 bases, in that order; junction bases with no gene match: 3. Germline V gene data show CDR1 as WNHNN and CDR2 as SYGVQD (reference sequence). This CDR3 spans 14 amino acids. As DNA, the CDR3 is TGCGCCAGCAGTGGGGAGCGGGACACAGATACGCAGTATTTT. Translated, it gives CASSGERDTDTQYF.

The V gene is TRBV6-5, the J gene TRBJ1-2; TRBD1 aligns across 7 bases. Germline-derived CDR1 and CDR2 are MNHEY and SVGAGI. The CDR3 loop spans 12 amino acids. Germline trimming cut 4 bases from V and 6 bases from J; bases unmatched to any gene: 2. CDR3 region: CASSSTGNGYTF. The CDR3 DNA sequence: TGTGCCAGCAGTTCGACAGGGAATGGCTACACCTTC.

V usage is TRBV19 and J usage is TRBJ1-5, with 9 bases fitting TRBD1. The V and J ends lost 5 bases and 5 bases, in that order; junction bases with no gene match: 10. This CDR3 comprises 16 residues. CDR1 LNHDA and CDR2 SQIVND come from the germline V gene (reference sequence). The CDR3 loop is CASSPGPTGGYQPQHF. The CDR3 DNA reads TGTGCCAGTAGTCCAGGCCCGACAGGGGGGTATCAGCCCCAGCATTTT.

J is TRBJ2-3 and V is TRBV19, with D hard to call. This CDR3 comprises 13 residues. CDR1 is LNHDA and CDR2 is SQIVND in the germline V gene (reference sequence). Trimming left V 10 bases short and J 2 bases short, with 13 bases between. The CDR3 loop is CATRVVSTDTQYF. The CDR3 DNA reads TGTGCCACCCGGGTAGTTTCCACAGATACGCAGTATTTT.

J is TRBJ1-2 and V is TRBV3-1 (or the pseudogene TRBV3-2); 8 bases map to TRBD1. V lost 4 bases to trimming and J lost 3 bases; unmatched junction nucleotides: 7. The V gene's germline CDR1 is LGHDT and CDR2 YNNKEL (reference sequence). The CDR3 has 15 amino acids. The CDR3 sequence: CASSRTGLEDYGYTF. CDR3 DNA: TGTGCCAGCAGCCGGACAGGGTTAGAGGACTATGGCTACACCTTC.

This rearrangement joins TRBV24-1 to TRBJ2-2; D call uncertain. The CDR3 loop spans 13 amino acids. V was pared by 0 bases and J by 6 bases, with 4 bases between. CDR1 is KGHDR, CDR2 SFDVKD, per germline. Here the CDR3 reads CATSDLVAGELFF. As DNA, the CDR3 is TGTGCCACCAGTGATTTGGTCGCCGGGGAGCTGTTTTTT.

This clone has just one count. The chain employs TRBV28 and TRBJ1-1; maybe TRBD1 (6 bases). CDR3 length: 15 amino acids. Trimming cost V 6 bases and J 4 bases, with 18 bases left between them. CDR1 is MDHEN, CDR2 SYDVKM, per germline. The CDR3 here is CASRLQATGLTEAFF. The CDR3 DNA reads as TGTGCCAGCAGACTCCAAGCCACAGGGCTCACTGAAGCTTTCTTT.

CDR3 protein: CASSLPGDTQYF. The DNA for the CDR3 is TGTGCCAGCAGCCTCCCGGGAGATACGCAGTATTTT. This chain joins TRBV5-4 and TRBJ2-3; D gene ambiguous. With 4 bases removed from V and 5 bases from J, the gap between germline ends came to 8 bases. The germline gives CDR1 SGHNT, CDR2 YYREEE (reference sequence). The CDR3 length is 12 residues.

The CDR3, as DNA: TGTGCCAGTAGCGGGGACATTAGTGGGAATCAGCCCCAGCATTTT. Translating it yields CASSGDISGNQPQHF. The V and J genes are TRBV19 and TRBJ1-5; a weak D match, TRBD1 (6 bases). V shed 6 bases and J shed 4 bases, with 16 bases lying between them. Germline CDR1 is LNHDA and CDR2 is SQIVND (reference sequence). The length of the CDR3 is 15 residues.

The V call is TRBV27, the J call TRBJ1-5, with a possible D match to TRBD1 (6 bases). V gave up 4 bases and J gave up 4 bases, with 11 bases separating them. The CDR3 is 14 residues long. CDR1 and CDR2 from the germline V gene are MNHEY and SMNVEV (reference sequence). CDR3 nucleotide sequence: TGTGCCAGCAGTTCGCGGACAGAGAATCAGCCCCAGCATTTT. This codes for CASSSRTENQPQHF.

This clone has only a few counts. Within the sample, other DNA sequences also encode this same CDR3. The DNA of the CDR3 is TGTGCCAGTAGTATTGGGACAACGAACACTGAAGCTTTCTTT. It yields the protein CASSIGTTNTEAFF. The chain is built from TRBV19 and TRBJ1-1, with D possibly matching TRBD1 (6 bases). The length of the CDR3 is 14 residues. V was trimmed by 3 bases and J by 1 base, leaving 9 bases between them. The V gene's germline CDR1 is LNHDA and CDR2 SQIVND (reference sequence). The whole variable domain, filled in from reference TRBV19 and TRBJ1-1, reads DGGITQSPKYLFRKEGQNVTLSCEQNLNHDAMYWYRQDPGQGLRLIYYSQIVNDFQKGDIAEGYSVSREKKESFPLTVTSAQKNPTAFYLCASSIGTTNTEAFFGQGTRLTVV.

This clone turned up a few times. The genes are TRBV5-1 and TRBJ2-5; possible D gene TRBD2, 5 bases. The CDR3 spans 14 residues. Germline loops: CDR1 SGHRS, CDR2 YFSETQ. The germline V and J ends were trimmed by 0 bases and 3 bases, with 9 bases remaining between them. The CDR3 nucleotides are TGCGCCAGCAGCTTGGAGGGAGTAGAAGAGACCCAGTACTTC. This sequence encodes CASSLEGVEETQYF.

This clone showed up just a few times. The gene calls are TRBV12-3 or TRBV12-4 and TRBJ2-7, with TRBD1 identical over 9 bases. V was clipped by 8 bases and J by 6 bases; unmatched bases: 5. This CDR3 comprises 12 residues. The CDR3 DNA follows: TGTGCCAGCCAGGGACAGGGCACCGAGCAGTACTTC. Protein product: CASQGQGTEQYF.

The genes are TRBV5-1 and TRBJ2-1; the D gene is possibly TRBD2 (6 bases). Germline loops: CDR1 SGHRS, CDR2 YFSETQ. With 0 bases removed from V and 2 bases from J, the gap between germline ends came to 9 bases. CDR3 length: 15 residues. The CDR3 DNA reads as TGCGCCAGCAGCTTGGAAGGCGGGGCCTACAATGAGCAGTTCTTC. It specifies CASSLEGGAYNEQFF.

This chain links TRBV19 with TRBJ1-1; TRBD1 might be the D (5 bases). The CDR3 contains 13 residues. With 9 bases removed from V and 0 bases from J, the gap between germline ends came to 11 bases. From germline, CDR1 is LNHDA and CDR2 SQIVND (reference sequence). CDR3 nucleotide sequence: TGTGCCAGCCAGGGTCTTCTGAACACTGAAGCTTTCTTT. Amino acids: CASQGLLNTEAFF.